A single sample is the source of the 32 T cell receptor beta chains below, sequenced in a study of T cells in Graves' hyperthyroidism and ophthalmopathy. It was RNA transcripts that yielded the amplified TCR beta CDR3 regions. TCR CDR3 regions were first amplified by RT-PCR with HTBI primers. TCRdb ran MiXCR on the multiplex PCR reads and lists one entry per CDR3 protein. The sample contains about 560,000 distinct CDR3 sequences, over 15% of which appear only once. Sequencing was done on a sample of blood. The receptors were gathered from a woman aged 18-29 years with Graves' hyperthyroidism.

This clonotype was seen a single time. A read error may explain this, as a much larger clone is one base away. The CDR3 nucleotides read TGTGCCGCGGCACGGGGCTCCTACAATGAGCAGTTCTTC. It encodes CAAARGSYNEQFF. The chain recombines TRBV6-2 or TRBV6-3 with TRBJ2-1; TRBD2 is a possible D gene (5 bases). The CDR3 covers 13 residues. V was clipped by 11 bases and J by 0 bases, with 11 bases between them. Germline V gene lookup returns CDR1 MNHEY and CDR2 SVGEGT.

The chain joins TRBV24-1 to TRBJ1-2, with 8 nucleotides matching TRBD1. CDR1 is KGHDR and CDR2 is SFDVKD in the germline V gene. The CDR3 is 17 amino acids. With V trimmed by 4 bases and J by 6 bases, 15 bases remained unmatched. The CDR3 DNA is TGTGCCACCAGTGACTCGATCCCCGGACAGGGTCTGGATGGCTACACCTTC. Translating gives CATSDSIPGQGLDGYTF.

The gene calls are TRBV7-9 and TRBJ2-5; 7 bases map to TRBD1. Germline-derived CDR1 and CDR2 are SEHNR and FQNEAQ (reference sequence). This CDR3 is built from 13 residues. Trimming cost V 6 bases and J 9 bases; bases outside gene matches: 10. The CDR3, as DNA: TGTGCCAGCAGTCGAAGACAGGGTCTTGCCCAGTACTTC. Translating gives CASSRRQGLAQYF.

This clonotype was counted many times. With a much larger clone just one base away, this may be a read error. The gene calls are TRBV13 and TRBJ1-1; TRBD1 is a possible D gene (5 bases). CDR3 length: 13 residues. V was trimmed by 1 base and J by 4 bases, leaving 7 bases between them. From germline, CDR1 is PRHDT and CDR2 FYEKMQ (reference sequence). DNA of the CDR3: TGTGCCAGCAGCTTAGAGGGGACCACTGAAGCTTTCTTT. The encoded protein is CASSLEGTTEAFF.

This clonotype showed up many times. CDR3 region: CSVDLRTDTQYF. As DNA, the CDR3 is TGCAGCGTGGACCTTAGAACAGATACGCAGTATTTT. The chain joins TRBV29-1 to TRBJ2-3; D gene ambiguous. V was pared by 6 bases and J by 3 bases, with 10 bases between. Germline V lookup: CDR1 SQVTM, CDR2 ANQGSEA. The CDR3 is 12 residues long.

This clonotype was counted ten times or more. V usage is TRBV24-1 and J usage is TRBJ1-2, with 9 bases that match TRBD1. The CDR3 covers 13 residues. V dropped 4 bases and J dropped 4; count of bases not matched to a gene: 0. Per the germline V gene, CDR1 is KGHDR and CDR2 is SFDVKD. CDR3 residues: CATSEQGAYGYTF. CDR3 bases: TGTGCCACCAGTGAACAGGGGGCCTATGGCTACACCTTC.

This clonotype was observed a few times. The chain links TRBV2 to TRBJ2-7; D gene unclear. Between the trimmed V and J ends, which lost 7 bases and 0 bases, there was a span of 10 bases. The CDR3 is made up of 13 amino acids. CDR1 and CDR2 from the germline V gene are SNHLY and FYNNEI. CDR3 loop: CASIRARSYEQYF. The CDR3 DNA reads as TGTGCCAGCATTAGGGCTCGCTCCTACGAGCAGTACTTC.

This chain links TRBV4-1 with TRBJ1-2; D is undetermined. This CDR3 spans 15 amino acids. Per germline, CDR1 MGHRA and CDR2 YSYEKL. Deletions cut 3 bases from V and 2 bases from J, with 13 bases between. CDR3 sequence reads: CASSQPSRGNYGYTF. CDR3 sequence (DNA): TGCGCCAGCAGCCAGCCTAGCCGGGGAAACTATGGCTACACCTTC.

V and J are TRBV20-1 and TRBJ2-7, with D perhaps matching TRBD1 (6 bases). This CDR3 is 15 amino acids long. Germline V CDR1 and CDR2: DFQATT, SNEGSKA (reference sequence). V lost 6 bases and J 4 bases, leaving 22 bases between the germline ends. The CDR3 nucleotides read TGCAGTGCGAGGGACACAAGCTTATTTAAATACGAGCAGTACTTC. Translation: CSARDTSLFKYEQYF.

This clonotype has a handful of counts. The chain recombines TRBV18 with TRBJ2-7; D may correspond to TRBD1 or TRBD2 (6 bases each). CDR3 length: 13 residues. Germline V gene lookup returns CDR1 KGHSH and CDR2 LQKENI. V shed 8 bases and J shed 0 bases, with 11 bases lying between them. The CDR3 DNA sequence: TGTGCCAGCAATGAGGGGGGCTCCTACGAGCAGTACTTC. Translated, it gives CASNEGGSYEQYF.

V usage is TRBV27 and J usage is TRBJ2-5; no firm D call. The germline gives CDR1 MNHEY, CDR2 SMNVEV (reference sequence). V lost 5 bases and J lost 3, with 16 bases in between. The CDR3 consists of 15 residues. The CDR3 here is CASSLYVRNKETQYF. CDR3 bases: TGTGCCAGCAGTCTCTATGTGCGGAACAAAGAGACCCAGTACTTC.

This rearrangement joins TRBV18 to TRBJ2-2, with TRBD2 matching 12 bases. This CDR3 spans 17 amino acids. V lost 4 bases to trimming and J lost 2 bases; unmatched junction nucleotides: 5. CDR1 and CDR2 from the germline V gene are KGHSH and LQKENI. This CDR3 is CASSRPLAGGNTGELFF. CDR3 nucleotides: TGTGCCAGCTCACGCCCACTAGCGGGAGGCAACACCGGGGAGCTGTTTTTT.

In this sample, this clonotype turned up many times. CDR3 sequence reads: CSALRGQGTIKPQHF. In nucleotides, the CDR3 is TGCAGTGCCCTTCGGGGACAGGGGACCATTAAGCCCCAGCATTTT. The genes are TRBV20-1 and TRBJ1-5, with 10 bases that match TRBD1. Per germline, CDR1 DFQATT and CDR2 SNEGSKA (reference sequence). With 6 bases clipped from V and 8 bases from J, the junction kept 13 bases outside the gene matches. This CDR3 region has 15 residues.

The chain uses TRBV7-9 and TRBJ2-3; D is uncertain. The CDR3 runs 13 residues. V was clipped by 10 bases and J by 0 bases, with 11 bases between them. Germline loops: CDR1 SEHNR, CDR2 FQNEAQ (reference sequence). CDR3 sequence reads: CAIVGQSTDTQYF. The CDR3 bases are TGTGCCATTGTCGGGCAGAGCACAGATACGCAGTATTTT.

In its sample, this clonotype was seen many times. V is TRBV5-1 and J is TRBJ2-3, with a weak D call TRBD1 (5 bases). The ends were cut back, 0 bases at V and 2 bases at J, with 10 bases in the middle. CDR3 length: 15 residues. CDR1 is SGHRS and CDR2 is YFSETQ in the germline V gene. CDR3 loop: CASSLGQPLTDTQYF. In DNA, the CDR3 is TGCGCCAGCAGCTTGGGACAGCCTCTCACAGATACGCAGTATTTT.

At least ten counts were recorded for this clonotype. The chain couples TRBV6-1 to TRBJ1-1; no definite D call. The germline V and J ends were trimmed by 5 bases and 0 bases, with 7 bases remaining between them. Germline loops: CDR1 MNHNS, CDR2 SASEGT. The CDR3 runs 13 residues. The chain's CDR3 is CASSTRLNTEAFF. DNA of the CDR3: TGTGCCAGCAGTACCCGTTTGAACACTGAAGCTTTCTTT.

This clonotype came up many times. This chain links TRBV7-2 with TRBJ1-2; 7 positions agree with TRBD1. Unmatched junction bases numbered 13, after V lost 5 bases and J lost 7 bases. The CDR3 loop spans 15 amino acids. Germline V CDR1 and CDR2: SGHTA, FQGNSA. CDR3 region: CASSRSTGEPSGYTF. DNA for the CDR3: TGTGCCAGCAGCCGATCAACAGGGGAGCCCAGTGGCTACACCTTC.

This clonotype has ten or more counts. The CDR3 region is CASSPLATSYEQYF. The CDR3 DNA reads as TGTGCCAGCAGTCCACTAGCGACCTCCTACGAGCAGTACTTC. This chain uses TRBV2 with TRBJ2-7; TRBD2 aligns across 7 bases. Germline V CDR1 and CDR2: SNHLY, FYNNEI. V dropped 5 bases and J dropped 0; count of bases not matched to a gene: 4. This CDR3 contains 14 residues.

The genes are TRBV9 and TRBJ2-3, with D hard to call. V was shortened by 2 bases and J by 8 bases, with 9 bases between the two germline ends. The germline V gene has CDR1 SGDLS and CDR2 YYNGEE. This CDR3 contains 12 residues. CDR3: CASSVAKGTQYF. CDR3 nucleotide sequence: TGTGCCAGCAGCGTGGCAAAGGGTACGCAGTATTTT.

This clonotype was counted ten times or more. The CDR3 bases are TGTGCCAGCAGCTTAGGGGGCGTGAGCGAAAGTACGCAGTATTTT. The encoded protein is CASSLGGVSESTQYF. The chain recombines TRBV7-2 with TRBJ2-3; tentative D call: TRBD1 (5 bases). Between the trimmed V and J ends, which lost 1 base and 8 bases, there was a span of 16 bases. The CDR3 length is 15 residues. The germline V gene has CDR1 SGHTA and CDR2 FQGNSA.

This clonotype turned up a few times. The V call is TRBV6-5, the J call TRBJ1-4, with TRBD1 matching 10 bases. Germline V gene lookup returns CDR1 MNHEY and CDR2 SVGAGI. V trimming: 5 bases; J trimming: 6 bases; junction bases outside the gene matches: 3. There are 14 residues in the CDR3. The CDR3 protein is CASSPDRGDEKLFF. The CDR3 nucleotides read TGTGCCAGCAGTCCGGACAGGGGGGATGAAAAACTGTTTTTT.

This chain uses TRBV5-1 with TRBJ1-4, with D maybe TRBD1 (5 bases). Germline lookup yields CDR1 SGHRS and CDR2 YFSETQ. This CDR3 has 15 amino acids. Deletions cut 1 base from V and 6 bases from J, with 13 bases between. CDR3 in amino acids: CASSLSGQPHEKLFF. The CDR3 nucleotides read TGCGCCAGCAGCTTGTCCGGACAACCACATGAAAAACTGTTTTTT. The full variable domain, in which reference TRBV5-1 and TRBJ1-4 provide the parts outside the CDR3, is KAGVTQTPRYLIKTRGQQVTLSCSPISGHRSVSWYQQTPGQGLQFLFEYFSETQRNKGNFPGRFSGRQFSNSRSEMNVSTLELGDSALYLCASSLSGQPHEKLFFGSGTQLSVL.

This clonotype was detected many times. The chain recombines TRBV6-1 with TRBJ2-7; D is perhaps TRBD1 (6 bases). This CDR3 is built from 13 residues. The germline V gene encodes CDR1 MNHNS and CDR2 SASEGT. V was pared by 7 bases and J by 1 base, with 11 bases between. This CDR3 reads CASTNRASYEQYF. CDR3 nucleotides: TGTGCCAGCACTAACAGGGCATCCTACGAGCAGTACTTC.

This clonotype was detected once. One junction end disagrees with the germline gene, perhaps due to a read error. The chain recombines TRBV6-8 with TRBJ2-1; D is perhaps TRBD1 or TRBD2 (5 bases each). This CDR3 is built from 15 residues. Germline V gene sequence: CDR1 MNHGY, CDR2 SAAAGT. The CDR3, as DNA: TGTACCAGCAGTTCGGGGCCATGGACACAATCTGAGCAGTTCTTC. Residues: CTSSSGPWTQSEQFF.

This clonotype has only a few counts. The chain combines TRBV15 with TRBJ2-3; 9 bases match TRBD2. Germline CDR1 LNHNV, CDR2 YYDKDF (reference sequence). The CDR3 has 14 residues. The trim removed 9 bases at V and 2 bases at J, leaving 6 bases unmatched. The CDR3 spells CATRLAEHTDTQYF. The CDR3 DNA is TGTGCCACTAGACTAGCGGAGCACACAGATACGCAGTATTTT.

The rearrangement uses TRBV11-1 and TRBJ2-7; 9 nucleotides line up with TRBD1. After removal of 1 base from V and 6 bases from J, the junction contained 7 bases not matched to a gene. Germline CDR1 SGHAT, CDR2 FQDESV (reference sequence). CDR3 size: 15 residues. The CDR3: CASSLVGTGYREQYF. The CDR3 DNA reads TGTGCCAGCAGCTTAGTGGGGACAGGGTACCGCGAGCAGTACTTC.

The V gene is TRBV19, the J gene TRBJ1-5, with TRBD1 as a possible D gene (6 bases). This CDR3 has 16 residues. Germline V lookup: CDR1 LNHDA, CDR2 SQIVND (reference sequence). V was trimmed by 3 bases and J by 6 bases, leaving 18 bases between them. CDR3: CASSIKGVATGQPQHF. As DNA, the CDR3 is TGTGCCAGTAGTATTAAGGGGGTCGCGACTGGTCAGCCCCAGCATTTT.

This clonotype came up a few times. The V gene is TRBV18, the J gene TRBJ1-1, with a possible D match to TRBD1 (5 bases). The CDR3 length is 14 residues. V was trimmed by 5 bases and J by 6 bases, leaving 16 bases between them. From germline, CDR1 is KGHSH and CDR2 LQKENI. CDR3 DNA sequence: TGTGCCAGCTCATTAAAGACAGATTTGGCTGAAGCTTTCTTT. Translation: CASSLKTDLAEAFF.

In its sample, this clonotype was seen a few times. The junction shows a germline mismatch at one end, possibly a read error. The CDR3 loop reads CAGSFTTEGTQYF. The CDR3 DNA reads TGTGCCGGCAGCTTTACTACGGAGGGGACCCAGTACTTC. The chain links TRBV7-9 to TRBJ2-5; tentatively, D is TRBD2 (6 bases). From germline, CDR1 is SEHNR and CDR2 FQNEAQ (reference sequence). The CDR3 has 13 amino acids.

This chain links TRBV29-1 with TRBJ2-3, with 10 bases that match TRBD2. Losses at the gene ends were 6 bases for V and 7 bases for J; bases not matched to a gene: 7. The V gene's germline CDR1 is SQVTM and CDR2 ANQGSEA. The CDR3 extends over 13 amino acids. This CDR3 is CSVAGGPFNTQYF. In nucleotides, the CDR3 is TGCAGCGTAGCGGGAGGGCCCTTCAATACGCAGTATTTT.

This clonotype was recorded a few times. J is TRBJ2-1 and V is TRBV7-9, with D perhaps assigned TRBD1 or TRBD2 (5 bases each). This CDR3 is 15 amino acids long. Trimming pared 5 bases from V and 7 bases from J, leaving 18 bases between. The V gene's germline CDR1 is SEHNR and CDR2 FQNEAQ (reference sequence). This chain's CDR3 is CASSRDLGHSNEQFF. The CDR3 nucleotides read TGTGCCAGCAGCCGGGACCTCGGCCATTCAAATGAGCAGTTCTTC. Looking up the rest from reference TRBV7-9 and TRBJ2-1 gives the full variable domain: DTGVSQNPRHKITKRGQNVTFRCDPISEHNRLYWYRQTLGQGPEFLTYFQNEAQLEKSRLLSDRFSAERPKGSFSTLEIQRTEQGDSAMYLCASSRDLGHSNEQFFGPGTRLTVL.

This clonotype has more than one count but fewer than ten. V gene TRBV7-2 combines with J gene TRBJ1-3; perhaps TRBD1 as D (6 bases). Trimming cost V 5 bases and J 4 bases, with 18 bases left between them. Germline values: CDR1 SGHTA, CDR2 FQGNSA. The CDR3 is 16 residues long. CDR3 in amino acids: CASSQWDTKWGNTIYF. The CDR3 DNA sequence: TGTGCCAGCAGCCAGTGGGACACTAAATGGGGAAACACCATATATTTT.